This T cell receptor (beta chain) appears in the sequencing data of a study of T cells in Graves' hyperthyroidism and ophthalmopathy. General observations from the study: Most clonotypes expanded in thyroid above 0.001 were likewise present in blood.

The study excluded patients with uncontrolled infection, other autoimmune disease, pregnancy or lactation. Amplification of TCR beta CDR3 regions was performed using RNA transcripts as template. The study used the HTBI primer set for a first-round RT-PCR of the TCR CDR3. MiXCR was run by TCRdb on the multiplex PCR reads, yielding one entry per CDR3 protein. Here the sample spans 480,000 or so distinct CDR3 sequences, 40% to 50% being singletons. The CDR3 runs to 14 residues. Between the trimmed V and J ends, which lost 6 bases and 7 bases, there was a span of 16 bases. CDR1 SNHLY and CDR2 FYNNEI come from the germline V gene. Ten or more counts support this clonotype. Its antigen is undetermined.

The rearrangement joins TRBV2 to TRBJ1-5, with D unclear. Sequenced sample: peripheral blood or thyroid tissue (not recorded which). The receptor was isolated from an adult woman with Graves' disease, either hyperthyroidism or ophthalmopathy (not recorded which). CDR3 sequence (DNA): TGTGCCAGCAGCGACGACGGTCTGAGACAGCCCCAGCATTTT. As protein: CASSDDGLRQPQHF.